This TCR beta chain is drawn from a study of T cells in Graves' hyperthyroidism and ophthalmopathy. V lost 5 bases, J lost 6 bases, and 8 bases stayed unmatched. The CDR3 extends over 14 amino acids. Germline V gene lookup returns CDR1 SGHDN and CDR2 FVKESK. TCR beta CDR3 region amplification was performed from RNA transcripts. A set of HTBI primers served as the primers for a first-round RT-PCR of the TCR CDR3. MiXCR, run by TCRdb on the multiplex PCR reads, gives a single entry per CDR3 protein. The table has 400,000 to 550,000 distinct CDR3 sequences, around an eighth seen once. In its sample, this clonotype was seen a few times.

The TCR was taken from a young woman with Graves' hyperthyroidism. This rearrangement joins TRBV14 to TRBJ2-7; 9 bases map to TRBD1. The sample comprised blood. In DNA, the CDR3 is TGTGCCAGCAGCAGAACCGGGACAGGGTTCGAGCAGTACTTC. Its translation is CASSRTGTGFEQYF.